These 26 T cell receptor beta chains came from one sample sequenced in a study of radiotherapy plus CTLA-4 blockade in lung cancer. Sequencing was performed with immunoSEQ multiplex PCR; in TCRdb, only in-frame clones are kept and a portion is missing. The sample carries 100,000 or so clones, approximately 80% recorded once. This sample comprised peripheral blood, obtained from a patient treated with radiotherapy plus ipilimumab. The receptors here all came from a human donor with non-small cell lung cancer that progressed on radiotherapy plus ipilimumab.

This rearrangement joins TRBV6-1 to TRBJ2-5; D possibly corresponds to TRBD1 (5 bases). V was shortened by 6 bases and J by 4 bases, with 15 bases between the two germline ends. The CDR3 has 14 residues. Germline CDR1 is MNHNS and CDR2 is SASEGT. CDR3 sequence: CASSKGHNIETQYF. CDR3 bases: TGTGCCAGCAGCAAGGGGCATAATATAGAGACCCAGTACTTC.

J is TRBJ2-7 and V is TRBV5-1; 11 bases line up with TRBD1. V lost 5 bases, J lost 5 bases, and 6 bases stayed unmatched. The CDR3 runs to 14 residues. Germline CDR1 reads SGHRS; CDR2 reads YFSETQ. The chain's CDR3 is CASRTGTGGNEQYF. The DNA for the CDR3 is TGCGCCAGCAGAACCGGGACAGGGGGTAACGAGCAGTACTTC.

The V gene is TRBV7-2, the J gene TRBJ2-3; D unclear. V lost 8 bases, J lost 0 bases, and 9 bases lay in between. There are 13 residues in the CDR3. Germline assignment: CDR1 SGHTA and CDR2 FQGNSA. CDR3 in DNA: TGTGCCAGCCATACGAGTAGCACAGATACGCAGTATTTT. Translated: CASHTSSTDTQYF.

This sequence joins TRBV9 and TRBJ2-3; TRBD2 matches at 12 bases. Per germline, CDR1 SGDLS and CDR2 YYNGEE. The trim removed 3 bases at V and 7 bases at J, leaving 9 bases unmatched. The CDR3 covers 16 residues. The CDR3 region has the DNA TGTGCCAGCAGCGCGGCGACTAGCGGGGGAATATATACGCAGTATTTT. This encodes CASSAATSGGIYTQYF.

DNA of the CDR3: TGTGCCAGCAGAGGGGAGGCAGGAACTTTTGAAGCTTTCTTT. Protein: CASRGEAGTFEAFF. The rearrangement joins TRBV2 to TRBJ1-1; the D gene is possibly TRBD1 (5 bases). The CDR3 covers 14 residues. Germline V gene lookup returns CDR1 SNHLY and CDR2 FYNNEI. V gave up 6 bases and J gave up 7 bases, with 18 bases separating them. Together with reference TRBV2 and TRBJ1-1, the CDR3 gives the full variable domain: EPEVTQTPSHQVTQMGQEVILRCVPISNHLYFYWYRQILGQKVEFLVSFYNNEISEKSEIFDDQFSVERPDGSNFTLKIRSTKLEDSAMYFCASRGEAGTFEAFFGQGTRLTVV.

The table lists this clone with a few counts. The chain combines TRBV14 with TRBJ2-7; D is uncertain. From germline, CDR1 is SGHDN and CDR2 FVKESK. This CDR3 is built from 13 residues. Trimming took off 1 base at V and 6 bases at J, with 10 bases between the two ends. DNA of the CDR3: TGTGCCAGCAGCCAAGGGCAAGTGACCGAGCAGTACTTC. This gives the protein CASSQGQVTEQYF.

J is TRBJ1-3 and V is TRBV7-2, with TRBD1 as a possible D gene (5 bases). The CDR3 runs 15 residues. V lost 1 base, J lost 1 base, and 8 bases lay in between. Germline loops: CDR1 SGHTA, CDR2 FQGNSA. CDR3 coding DNA: TGTGCCAGCAGCTTAGGGGGGGTTTCTGGAAACACCATATATTTT. Translation: CASSLGGVSGNTIYF.

This clone was seen a single time. The chain recombines TRBV7-2 with TRBJ2-7; the D gene is possibly TRBD1 (6 bases). This CDR3 spans 16 amino acids. Germline CDR1 is SGHTA and CDR2 is FQGNSA. Trimming left V 5 bases short and J 2 bases short, with 19 bases between. The CDR3 spells CASSTGRGTRTYEQYF. The CDR3 DNA is TGTGCCAGCAGCACCGGCAGGGGTACTAGGACCTACGAGCAGTACTTC.

The chain carries TRBV5-4 and TRBJ1-2; 7 bases are shared with TRBD1. Trimming took 3 bases from V and 8 from J; bases not matched to a gene: 13. CDR3 length equals 15 residues. Germline V gene data show CDR1 as SGHNT and CDR2 as YYREEE (reference sequence). CDR3 bases: TGTGCCAGCAGCTCCCCTAGGAAGGGGGCCGACGGCTACACCTTC. It yields the protein CASSSPRKGADGYTF.

This sequence joins TRBV7-2 and TRBJ2-7, with 12 bases that match TRBD2. CDR1 SGHTA and CDR2 FQGNSA come from the germline V gene. V shed 5 bases and J 0 bases; nucleotides not matched to a gene: 8. The CDR3 runs to 17 residues. The CDR3 DNA reads TGTGCCAGCAGCCAAAAGACTAGCGGGGGCGCCTCCTACGAGCAGTACTTC. This sequence encodes CASSQKTSGGASYEQYF. The whole variable domain, remainder taken from reference TRBV7-2 and TRBJ2-7, is GAGVSQSPSNKVTEKGKDVELRCDPISGHTALYWYRQSLGQGLEFLIYFQGNSAPDKSGLPSDRFSAERTGGSVSTLTIQRTQQEDSAVYLCASSQKTSGGASYEQYFGPGTRLTVT.

The gene calls are TRBV7-8 and TRBJ2-1; D remains unclear. Looked up from germline, CDR1 is SGHVS and CDR2 is FQNEAQ. Trimming took 1 base from V and 6 from J, leaving 7 bases between them. The CDR3 length is 13 residues. The CDR3 reads CASSLEGSNEQFF. DNA for the CDR3: TGTGCCAGCAGCTTAGAAGGGTCCAATGAGCAGTTCTTC.

This clone was counted only a few times. The chain combines TRBV6-6 with TRBJ1-2, with D unresolved. Germline V gives CDR1 MNHNY, CDR2 SVGAGI (reference sequence). The CDR3 has 13 amino acids. Trimming took off 2 bases at V and 2 bases at J, with 6 bases between the two ends. In DNA form, the CDR3 reads TGTGCCAGCAGTTACAATGTGAACTATGGCTACACCTTC. Its translation is CASSYNVNYGYTF.

V is TRBV20-1 and J is TRBJ2-2; D unresolved. The V and J ends lost 5 bases and 7 bases respectively, with 5 bases between them. In germline, CDR1 is DFQATT, CDR2 SNEGSKA (reference sequence). The CDR3 has 10 residues. The CDR3 sequence: CSAPRGELFF. CDR3 coding DNA: TGCAGTGCTCCCCGCGGGGAGCTGTTTTTT.

This chain uses TRBV6-1 with TRBJ2-7; maybe TRBD1 (5 bases). This CDR3 has 15 residues. V was cut by 3 bases and J by 2 bases, with 14 bases left in between. Germline V lookup: CDR1 MNHNS, CDR2 SASEGT. The CDR3 bases are TGTGCCAGCAGTGAGACCTCCAGGGCCGCCTACGAGCAGTACTTC. The encoded protein is CASSETSRAAYEQYF.

The chain recombines TRBV10-3 with TRBJ1-5; D remains unclear. CDR1 and CDR2 from the germline V gene are ENHRY and SYGVKD. The CDR3 runs to 13 residues. With 4 bases removed from V and 5 bases from J, the gap between germline ends came to 9 bases. The CDR3, as DNA: TGTGCCATCAGTGGCGGGTGGGATCAGCCCCAGCATTTT. Translated: CAISGGWDQPQHF.

The V gene is TRBV5-4, the J gene TRBJ1-2, with 8 bases identical to TRBD1. CDR1 and CDR2 (germline): SGHNT, YYREEE (reference sequence). Trimming took 4 bases from V and 7 from J; bases not matched to a gene: 6. The CDR3 runs to 13 residues. The CDR3 here is CASSPAGGPGYTF. For the CDR3, the DNA is TGTGCCAGCAGCCCAGCAGGGGGCCCTGGCTACACCTTC.

V and J are TRBV6-1 and TRBJ1-2, with a weak D call TRBD1 (5 bases). V lost 11 bases and J 0 bases, leaving 16 bases between the germline ends. CDR3 length: 14 residues. Germline V gene data show CDR1 as MNHNS and CDR2 as SASEGT. The CDR3 DNA follows: TGTGCCTCCCAATGGGGCAGAACTAACTATGGCTACACCTTC. Translated: CASQWGRTNYGYTF.

The chain employs TRBV6-6 and TRBJ2-2, with D perhaps matching TRBD2 (5 bases). V was trimmed by 6 bases and J by 6 bases, leaving 14 bases between them. Germline-derived CDR1 and CDR2 are MNHNY and SVGAGI (reference sequence). The CDR3 covers 14 residues. CDR3 bases: TGTGCCAGCAGGCAGACCGAGGGAGCCGGGGAGCTGTTTTTT. It encodes CASRQTEGAGELFF.

On this clone: The DNA is omitted, as the CDR3 cannot be located on it reliably, and the CDR3 follows TCRdb's listing. The chain carries TRBV7-9 and TRBJ2-1; the D call TRBD1 from the table was never checked on the DNA. Germline-derived CDR1 and CDR2 are SEHNR and FQNEAQ (reference sequence). Counting both end residues, the CDR3 totals 18 amino acids. The chain's CDR3 is CASSPFGPGQGANNEQFF.

The chain links TRBV6-6 to TRBJ2-1; D gene ambiguous. V was shortened by 0 bases and J by 7 bases, with 10 bases between the two germline ends. CDR3 size: 14 residues. Germline assignment: CDR1 MNHNY and CDR2 SVGAGI (reference sequence). CDR3 residues: CASSYSTGSNEQFF. The CDR3 DNA sequence: TGTGCCAGCAGTTACTCGACTGGATCAAATGAGCAGTTCTTC.

The chain recombines TRBV2 with TRBJ2-7, with TRBD1 matching over 10 bases. Germline trimming cut 6 bases from V and 0 bases from J; bases unmatched to any gene: 11. The CDR3 extends over 17 amino acids. Germline CDR1 reads SNHLY; CDR2 reads FYNNEI. In nucleotides, the CDR3 is TGTGCCAGCAGGAAACACCGTGGGACAGGGGCCTCCTACGAGCAGTACTTC. Amino acid sequence: CASRKHRGTGASYEQYF.

This sequence joins TRBV2 and TRBJ2-7; the match to TRBD1 covers 11 bases. This CDR3 spans 14 amino acids. Germline V gene sequence: CDR1 SNHLY, CDR2 FYNNEI. Germline trimming cut 10 bases from V and 2 bases from J; bases unmatched to any gene: 7. The DNA for the CDR3 is TGTGCCACCACTGGACAGGGGGCAGCCTACGAGCAGTACTTC. This sequence encodes CATTGQGAAYEQYF.

V usage is TRBV5-1 and J usage is TRBJ2-7; D is undetermined. The germline V gene encodes CDR1 SGHRS and CDR2 YFSETQ. V shed 0 bases and J shed 4 bases, with 11 bases lying between them. This CDR3 is 14 amino acids long. The CDR3 coding sequence is TGCGCCAGCAGCTTGGCGCTAGATTTATACGAGCAGTACTTC. Its protein product is CASSLALDLYEQYF.

This clone was seen once. The V call is TRBV4-2, the J call TRBJ2-7, with TRBD1 identical over 7 bases. The germline CDR1 and CDR2 sequences are LGHNA and YNFKEQ. V was pared by 1 base and J by 0 bases, with 9 bases of the junction left unmatched. This CDR3 is built from 17 residues. CDR3 sequence (DNA): TGTGCCAGCAGCCAAGGCCCGACAGGGACGAGCTCCTACGAGCAGTACTTC. This sequence encodes CASSQGPTGTSSYEQYF.

J is TRBJ1-5 and V is TRBV6-5; 11 bases are a match to TRBD1. The CDR3 is made up of 13 amino acids. V shed 4 bases, J shed 10 bases, and the junction held 3 bases outside the gene matches. Germline V CDR1 and CDR2: MNHEY, SVGAGI. Here the CDR3 reads CASSWGQGVPQHF. As DNA, the CDR3 is TGTGCCAGCAGTTGGGGACAGGGGGTTCCCCAGCATTTT.

The rearrangement joins TRBV7-3 to TRBJ1-1; TRBD1 is a possible D gene (6 bases). The CDR3 extends over 13 amino acids. The V gene lost 4 bases and the J gene lost 6 bases, with 12 bases spanning the gap. The germline CDR1 and CDR2 sequences are SGHTA and FQGTGA. The CDR3 nucleotides are TGTGCCAGCAGCTGGAAACAGGGATCTGAAGCTTTCTTT. Amino acid sequence: CASSWKQGSEAFF.